This is a list of T cell receptor beta chains from one sample in a study of CD8+ T cells in alopecia areata. TCRdb's table, derived via immunoSEQ multiplex PCR, lists solely in-frame clones and lacks some. Of about 150,000 clones in the sample, less than 75% are singletons; the top ten hold 36%. The sequenced sample was CD8+ T cells sorted from blood. The receptors stem from a human donor in good health. Each CDR3 is given with its conserved first and last residue. The D gene is left open where the match is weak. A row's size may be missing; if present it is once, few, many or a size class.

- TRBJ2-2 16 TRBD1 TRBV9 TGTGCCAGCAGCCCAACAGGGGGCGAAAAGGCCGGGGAGCTGTTTTTT CASSPTGGEKAGELFF
- TRBJ2-1 15 - TRBV9 TGTGCCAGCAGCGCCACGGACAGTTCCTACAATGAGCAGTTCTTC CASSATDSSYNEQFF
- TRBJ2-7 13 TRBD2 TRBV25-1 TGTGCCAGAGGAGCGGGAGGCTCCTACGAGCAGTACTTC CARGAGGSYEQYF
- TRBJ2-5 16 TRBD2 TRBV6-1 TGTGCCAGCAGTGAAGGGCAACTAGCGGGAGAAGAGACCCAGTACTTC CASSEGQLAGEETQYF
- TRBJ2-7 15 - TRBV5-6 TGTGCCAGCAGCTTGGATGAGGGTACCCCCTACGAGCAGTACTTC CASSLDEGTPYEQYF
few TRBJ1-2 11 TRBD1 TRBV29-1 TGCAGCGTGAGGGACAGATATGGCTACACCTTC CSVRDRYGYTF
- TRBJ2-7 13 - TRBV7-9 TGTGCCAGCAGCTTACCACAGGCCTACGAGCAGTACTTC CASSLPQAYEQYF
- TRBJ2-3 15 TRBD1 TRBV7-6 TGTGCCAGCAGCTCAATGACAGGGCCCACAGATACGCAGTATTTT CASSSMTGPTDTQYF
- TRBJ1-1 14 TRBD1 TRBV5-6 TGTGCCAGCAGCTTAGAGGGGGCGGGCACTGAAGCTTTCTTT CASSLEGAGTEAFF
once TRBJ2-7 15 - TRBV15 TGTGCCACCAGCAGAGATCGCGCGCGAGGAAACGAGCAGTACTTC CATSRDRARGNEQYF
- TRBJ1-2 13 TRBD1 TRBV29-1 TGCAGCGTTCTGGGACAGGAAAACTATGGCTACACCTTC CSVLGQENYGYTF
- TRBJ1-5 14 TRBD1 TRBV7-9 TGTGCCAGCAGCACAGGGGTGAGCAATCAGCCCCAGCATTTT CASSTGVSNQPQHF
- TRBJ2-7 12 - TRBV6-5 TGTGCCAGCAGTACAGGGTTCGACGAGCAGTACTTC CASSTGFDEQYF
few TRBJ2-2 13 - TRBV7-9 TGTGCCAGCAGCGGGGGTAGTACCGGGGAGCTGTTTTTT CASSGGSTGELFF
- TRBJ1-2 14 - TRBV10-2 TGCGCCAGCAGTCCCCCCGGGGCGGGCTATGGCTACACCTTC CASSPPGAGYGYTF
few TRBJ1-2 11 - TRBV30 TGTGCCTGGAGTGGGGCCGGGCCGTACACCTTC CAWSGAGPYTF
few TRBJ2-1 14 TRBD2 TRBV7-9 TGTGCCAGCAGCCTAGGGACTAGCTCTGCTGAGCAGTTCTTC CASSLGTSSAEQFF
once TRBJ2-7 12 - TRBV29-1 TGCAGCGTCAAGGCCCCCTCCTACGAGCAGTACTTC CSVKAPSYEQYF
- TRBJ2-7 16 TRBD1 TRBV28 TGTGCCAGCAGCGGGGACAGGTTGGGCACCTCCTACGAGCAGTACTTC CASSGDRLGTSYEQYF
- TRBJ2-7 12 TRBD1 TRBV29-1 TGCAGCGTGGAACAGGGGGCTTACGAGCAGTACTTC CSVEQGAYEQYF
- TRBJ2-7 14 - TRBV9 TGTGCCAGCAGCGTAGCGGAGAGCTCCTACGAGCAGTACTTC CASSVAESSYEQYF
- TRBJ2-7 15 TRBD1 TRBV4-1 TGCGCCAGCAGCCAAGGGGGACAGGGGACCTACGAGCAGTACTTC CASSQGGQGTYEQYF
- TRBJ1-4 14 TRBD1 TRBV7-9 TGTGCCAGCAGCTCGACAGGGTTCGACGAAAAACTGTTTTTT CASSSTGFDEKLFF
few TRBJ2-7 14 TRBD1 TRBV29-1 TGCAGCGTTGAACTGATGGACAGGGCTTACGAGCAGTACTTC CSVELMDRAYEQYF
few TRBJ2-7 13 TRBD1 TRBV7-9 TGTGCCAGCAGCGGCGACAGGGACTACGAGCAGTACTTC CASSGDRDYEQYF
- TRBJ1-1 13 - TRBV9 TGTGCCAGCAGCGTGGGGGGTGACACTGAAGCTTTCTTT CASSVGGDTEAFF
- TRBJ1-1 14 - TRBV18 TGTGCCAGCTCACAGGGTAACACGAACACTGAAGCTTTCTTT CASSQGNTNTEAFF
- TRBJ1-5 13 - TRBV27 TGTGCCACCGGGTTGGCAGGGGATCAGCCCCAGCATTTT CATGLAGDQPQHF
few TRBJ2-3 16 TRBD2 TRBV29-1 TGCAGCCCTCGACTAGCGGGAGGGCCGGGTCCAGATACGCAGTATTTT CSPRLAGGPGPDTQYF